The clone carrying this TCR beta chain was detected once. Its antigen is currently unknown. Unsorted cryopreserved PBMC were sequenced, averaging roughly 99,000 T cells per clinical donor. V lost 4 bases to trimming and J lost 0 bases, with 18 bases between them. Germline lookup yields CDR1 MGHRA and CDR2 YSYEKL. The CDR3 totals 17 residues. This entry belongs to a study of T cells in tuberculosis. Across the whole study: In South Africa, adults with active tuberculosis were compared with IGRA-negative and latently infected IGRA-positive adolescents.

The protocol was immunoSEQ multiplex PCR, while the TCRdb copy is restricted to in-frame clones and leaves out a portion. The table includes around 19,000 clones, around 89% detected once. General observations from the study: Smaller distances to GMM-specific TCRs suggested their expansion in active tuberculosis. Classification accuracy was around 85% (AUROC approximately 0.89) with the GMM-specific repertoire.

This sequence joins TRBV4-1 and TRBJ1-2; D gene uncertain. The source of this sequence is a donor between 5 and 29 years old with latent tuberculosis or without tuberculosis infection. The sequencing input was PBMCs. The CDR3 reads CASSPTSVHASNYGYTF. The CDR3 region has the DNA TGCGCCAGCAGCCCCACCAGTGTACATGCTTCTAACTATGGCTACACCTTC.